The clone carrying this T cell receptor beta chain was seen more than once but under ten times. Its target is not known. Noted treatment: oral pan-JAK inhibitor, 5-10 mg twice daily. The V gene's germline CDR1 is PRHDT and CDR2 FYEKMQ (reference sequence). The CDR3 loop spans 15 amino acids. J lost 3 bases, V lost 1 base, and 5 bases had no gene match. Extracted RNA was reverse transcribed into cDNA, the sequencing template. The table came from immunoSEQ multiplex PCR; TCRdb's copy has only in-frame clones and leaves some out. The top ten hold 16% of the sample, which has about 100,000 clones, almost 60% seen once. This specimen belongs to a study of CD8+ T cells in alopecia areata. About the research overall: Treated patients were dosed with oral tofacitinib, taking 5 to 10 mg twice daily.

The study's findings and limits: Scalp sequencing captures resident alphabeta T cells of normal skin too.

V gene TRBV13 combines with J gene TRBJ2-7, with TRBD2 matching over 8 bases. The receptor's source is a human donor with alopecia areata. This specimen was CD8+ T cells sorted from blood, taken at approximately week 61, from a patient treated with tofacitinib. The CDR3 reads CASSLAASGFYEQYF. The CDR3 DNA sequence: TGTGCCAGCAGCTTAGCCGCTAGCGGGTTCTACGAGCAGTACTTC. The variable domain in full, completed from reference TRBV13 and TRBJ2-7, reads AAGVIQSPRHLIKEKRETATLKCYPIPRHDTVYWYQQGPGQDPQFLISFYEKMQSDKGSIPDRFSAQQFSDYHSELNMSSLELGDSALYFCASSLAASGFYEQYFGPGTRLTVT.